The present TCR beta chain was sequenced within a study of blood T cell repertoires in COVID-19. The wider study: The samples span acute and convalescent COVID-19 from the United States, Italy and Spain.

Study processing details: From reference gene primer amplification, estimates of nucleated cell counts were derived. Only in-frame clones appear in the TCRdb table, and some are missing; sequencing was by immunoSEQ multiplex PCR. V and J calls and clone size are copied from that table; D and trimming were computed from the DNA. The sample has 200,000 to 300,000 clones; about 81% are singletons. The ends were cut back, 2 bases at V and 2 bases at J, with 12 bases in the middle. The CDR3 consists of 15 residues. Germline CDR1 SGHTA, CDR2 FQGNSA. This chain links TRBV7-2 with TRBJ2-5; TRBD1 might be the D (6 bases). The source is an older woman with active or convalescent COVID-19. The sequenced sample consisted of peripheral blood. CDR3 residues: CASSLQDRPQETQYF. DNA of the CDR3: TGTGCCAGCAGCTTACAGGACAGACCTCAAGAGACCCAGTACTTC.